This T cell receptor (beta chain) originates from a study of blood T cell repertoires in COVID-19 (dated by TCRdb to about 2020). For the wider study: Collaborator samples came from the United States, Italy and Spain and covered acute and convalescent phases of COVID-19. A freely available public database, intended as a resource for researchers studying the immune response to SARS-CoV-2, is where the repertoires were released. Samples were obtained from the ongoing ImmuneRACE study (first 160 participants) and from about 1,300 subjects provided by 6 global collaborators. The material from the prospective study consisted of cDNA or gDNA derived from T cells, B-cell-depleted T cells, or PBMCs. HLA class I and class II types, where available, came from metadata supplied by the sample provider rather than from assay-based typing. Deeply sampled blood TCRbeta repertoires from subjects exposed to, actively infected with, or recovered from COVID-19 were included in the dataset. A de-identified subject ID, COVID-19 status, age in years and sex were almost always included in the sample metadata. The paper as a whole reports these results and caveats: Clinical and demographic metadata were provided uncurated, with the amount varying by source and participant.

Details on this clone: It lacks a known antigen. Base-call qualities are not available, and no considerably larger clone is one nucleotide away.

The germline V gene encodes CDR1 LGHDT and CDR2 YNNKEL (reference sequence). The junction shows trimming of 1 base on V and 4 bases on J, plus 7 bases between the germline ends. Taken from cysteine to phenylalanine, the CDR3 has 13 residues. Kept here is only the CDR3 DNA, which spans 39 bases and is read in frame from base 1. TCRbeta CDR3 regions were amplified from genomic DNA using the immunoSEQ Assay, a bias-controlled multiplex PCR. The original pipeline was this. The number of nucleated cells in each sample was estimated from the amplification of reference gene primers within the assay. To quantify the absolute abundance of each unique TCRbeta CDR3 rearrangement, sequence reads were collapsed and filtered. For each sample, productive Simpson clonality was calculated as the square root of Simpson's diversity index over productive rearrangements. The table was pulled from immuneACCESS by TCRdb, which kept in-frame rearrangements only. Such tables lose some clones; where checked, under half of the loss comes from unresolved V genes, and the rest has no known cause. That table is the source of V, J and clone size, and D and trimming were worked out from the DNA. This sample has approximately 53,000 clones in its table, and roughly 79% of those were observed once. Of the sample, around 22% falls within the top ten clones.

One collaborating source in Seattle enrolled patients during active infection and followed them longitudinally through the course of disease. The collaborating institutions used their own protocols to collect whole blood in K2EDTA tubes. Collaborator samples were shipped for TCRbeta analysis as frozen whole blood, isolated PBMCs, or DNA extracted from either sample type. The chain is made from TRBV3-1 (or the pseudogene TRBV3-2) and TRBJ1-2, with TRBD1 perhaps the D gene, on 5 matching bases. Sequenced: peripheral blood. The TCR sequence derives from a woman at least 80 years old with COVID-19, enrolled during active disease. Here the CDR3 is given as CASSQGQFYGYTF. The sequenced DNA is TGTGCCAGCAGCCAAGGACAGTTCTATGGCTACACCTTC.